Listed below are T cell receptor beta chains from one sample, sequenced in a study of a mutant IDH1 vaccine in newly diagnosed glioma. Repertoires were generated with immunoSEQ multiplex PCR, while TCRdb's copy carries only in-frame clones and drops some. The repertoire holds about 98,000 clones, with roughly 89% as singletons. This specimen was PBMCs, taken from a glioma patient treated with radiotherapy, temozolomide or both. The receptors stem from a woman aged 50 to 60 with glioma. CDR3s include the opening cysteine and the closing phenylalanine or tryptophan. The D gene is left open where the match is weak.

CDR3nt: TGCGCCAGCAGCTTGGCAGGGGAAGGGGGCTATGGCTACACCTTC
CDR3aa: CASSLAGEGGYGYTF
v_gene: TRBV5-1
d_gene: .
j_gene: TRBJ1-2

CDR3nt: TGTGCCAGCAGTTTATCGTTTAGTCCTGAAAAACTGTTTTTT
CDR3aa: CASSLSFSPEKLFF
v_gene: TRBV27
d_gene: .
j_gene: TRBJ1-4

CDR3nt: TGTGCCGGAAGCGGGAGGGCAACAGATACGCAGTATTTT
CDR3aa: CAGSGRATDTQYF
v_gene: TRBV5-4
d_gene: TRBD2
j_gene: TRBJ2-3

CDR3nt: TGTGCCAGCAGCCCCGGGACGGTTGGCTATGGCTACACCTTC
CDR3aa: CASSPGTVGYGYTF
v_gene: TRBV28
d_gene: .
j_gene: TRBJ1-2

CDR3nt: TGTGCCATCAGTGAGTCGGGGGCTTACTACGAGCAGTACTTC
CDR3aa: CAISESGAYYEQYF
v_gene: TRBV10-3
d_gene: .
j_gene: TRBJ2-7

CDR3nt: TGTGCCAGCTCACCACGGACAGGGGCCATCTACGAGCAGTACTTC
CDR3aa: CASSPRTGAIYEQYF
v_gene: TRBV18
d_gene: TRBD1
j_gene: TRBJ2-7

CDR3nt: TGTGCCAGCAGTTACTCCGGTCAGGGAAGCGGCGAGCAGTACTTC
CDR3aa: CASSYSGQGSGEQYF
v_gene: TRBV6-6
d_gene: .
j_gene: TRBJ2-7

CDR3nt: TGCGCCAGCGGGGTAACAGGGGACCTCGGGGAGACCCAGTACTTC
CDR3aa: CASGVTGDLGETQYF
v_gene: TRBV5-1
d_gene: TRBD1
j_gene: TRBJ2-5

CDR3nt: TGTGCCAGCAGCGTAGGGACAGGGGGTTCAGATACGCAGTATTTT
CDR3aa: CASSVGTGGSDTQYF
v_gene: TRBV9
d_gene: TRBD1
j_gene: TRBJ2-3

CDR3nt: TGTGCCAGCAGCTTAGGGGAGGGCCGCTACAATGAGCAGTTCTTC
CDR3aa: CASSLGEGRYNEQFF
v_gene: TRBV7-9
d_gene: TRBD2
j_gene: TRBJ2-1

CDR3nt: TGTGCCAGCAGCTCCGGACTAGCGGGAGGGATAGACAATGAGCAGTTCTTC
CDR3aa: CASSSGLAGGIDNEQFF
v_gene: TRBV7-9
d_gene: TRBD2
j_gene: TRBJ2-1

CDR3nt: TGTGCCAGCAGTTTACGGGAGAGGAATAATGAGCAGTTCTTC
CDR3aa: CASSLRERNNEQFF
v_gene: TRBV27
d_gene: .
j_gene: TRBJ2-1

CDR3nt: TGTGCCAGCAGTTACGACGGCTACGGGGAGGACACCATATATTTT
CDR3aa: CASSYDGYGEDTIYF
v_gene: TRBV6-5
d_gene: .
j_gene: TRBJ1-3

CDR3nt: TGTGCCAGCAGGGGGTCCCCAAACATTCAGTACTTC
CDR3aa: CASRGSPNIQYF
v_gene: TRBV27
d_gene: .
j_gene: TRBJ2-4

CDR3nt: TGCGCCAGCAGCTTGGAACTAGCGGGGGTCACAGATACGCAGTATTTT
CDR3aa: CASSLELAGVTDTQYF
v_gene: TRBV5-1
d_gene: TRBD2
j_gene: TRBJ2-3

CDR3nt: TGTGCCAGCAGTGAAGAAGGGGGCTCTGGGGCCAACGTCCTGACTTTC
CDR3aa: CASSEEGGSGANVLTF
v_gene: TRBV2
d_gene: .
j_gene: TRBJ2-6

CDR3nt: TGTGCCAGCAGCTTAAGGCTAGCGGACCCCTACAATGAGCAGTTCTTC
CDR3aa: CASSLRLADPYNEQFF
v_gene: TRBV11-2
d_gene: TRBD2
j_gene: TRBJ2-1

CDR3nt: TGCGCCAGCAGCTTGGGGGTCGGGTACACCTACGAGCAGTACTTC
CDR3aa: CASSLGVGYTYEQYF
v_gene: TRBV5-1
d_gene: .
j_gene: TRBJ2-7

CDR3nt: TGCGCCAGCAGCCAGACTAGCGGGAGGCCCCGGGAGCTGTTTTTT
CDR3aa: CASSQTSGRPRELFF
v_gene: TRBV4-1
d_gene: TRBD2
j_gene: TRBJ2-2